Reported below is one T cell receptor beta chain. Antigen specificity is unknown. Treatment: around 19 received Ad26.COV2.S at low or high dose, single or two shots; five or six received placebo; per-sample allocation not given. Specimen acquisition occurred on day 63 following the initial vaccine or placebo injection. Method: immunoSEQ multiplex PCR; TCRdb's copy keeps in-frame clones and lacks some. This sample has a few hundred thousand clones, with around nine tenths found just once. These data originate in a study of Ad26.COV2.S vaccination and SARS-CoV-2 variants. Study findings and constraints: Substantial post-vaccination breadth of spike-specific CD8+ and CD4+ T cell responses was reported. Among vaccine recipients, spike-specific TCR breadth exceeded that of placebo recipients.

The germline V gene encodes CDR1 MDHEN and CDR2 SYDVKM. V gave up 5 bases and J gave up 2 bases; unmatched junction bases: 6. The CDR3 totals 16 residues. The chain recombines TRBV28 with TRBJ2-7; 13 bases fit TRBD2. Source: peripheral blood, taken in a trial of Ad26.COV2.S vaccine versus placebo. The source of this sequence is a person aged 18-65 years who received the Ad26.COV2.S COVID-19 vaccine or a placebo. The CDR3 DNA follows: TGTGCCAGCAGTCCCGGACTAGCGGGGGACCCCTACGAGCAGTACTTC. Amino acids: CASSPGLAGDPYEQYF. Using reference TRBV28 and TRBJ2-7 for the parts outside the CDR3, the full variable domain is DVKVTQSSRYLVKRTGEKVFLECVQDMDHENMFWYRQDPGLGLRLIYFSYDVKMKEKGDIPEGYSVSREKKERFSLILESASTNQTSMYLCASSPGLAGDPYEQYFGPGTRLTVT.